This T cell receptor (beta chain) was obtained from a study of cytomegalovirus exposure and HLA in healthy donors. The study, taken as a whole, reports: Associated with HLA alleles at 0.05 false discovery rate in a later analysis were 16,951 TCR beta sequences.

Germline V CDR1 and CDR2: SQVTM, ANQGSEA. Trimming left V 5 bases short and J 4 bases short, with 21 bases between. CDR3 size: 15 residues. In regard to this clone: Its antigen is undetermined.

The PCR made use of 60 Vbeta and 13 Jbeta primers. Sequencing used immunoSEQ multiplex PCR; TCRdb keeps in-frame clones, though not all of them. Of about 190,000 clones detected, 77% appear once; the ten largest clones hold approximately 2%. The sequencing input was PBMCs. The source of this sequence is a woman aged 25-40 years in good health and CMV-seropositive. This chain connects TRBV29-1 to TRBJ2-7; D is possibly TRBD1 (6 bases). This CDR3 reads CSVRPRLDRLYEQYF. The CDR3 coding sequence is TGCAGCGTTCGCCCTCGCCTGGACAGACTTTACGAGCAGTACTTC.